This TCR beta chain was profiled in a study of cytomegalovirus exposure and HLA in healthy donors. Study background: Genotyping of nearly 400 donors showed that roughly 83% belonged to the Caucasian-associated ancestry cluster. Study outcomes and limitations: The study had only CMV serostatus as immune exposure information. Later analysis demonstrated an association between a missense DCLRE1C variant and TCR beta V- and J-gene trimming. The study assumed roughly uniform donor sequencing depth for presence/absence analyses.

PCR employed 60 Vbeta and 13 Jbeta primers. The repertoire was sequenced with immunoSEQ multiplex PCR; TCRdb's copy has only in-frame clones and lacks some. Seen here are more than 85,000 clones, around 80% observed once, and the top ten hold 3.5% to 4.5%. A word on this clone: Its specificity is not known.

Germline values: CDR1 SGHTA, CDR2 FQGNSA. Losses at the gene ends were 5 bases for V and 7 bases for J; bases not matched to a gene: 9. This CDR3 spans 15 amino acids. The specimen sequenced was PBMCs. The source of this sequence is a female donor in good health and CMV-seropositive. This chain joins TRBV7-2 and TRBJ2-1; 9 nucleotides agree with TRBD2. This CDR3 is CASSPGAGGRNEQFF. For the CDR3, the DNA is TGTGCCAGCAGCCCCGGAGCGGGGGGCCGTAATGAGCAGTTCTTC.